This entry is about one T cell receptor beta chain. What it binds is not known. The data were obtained in a study of cytomegalovirus exposure and HLA in healthy donors. At the level of the study: In an earlier analysis, around 100 million unique TCR beta sequences were found from some 200 million T cells. Whole-study results and caveats: The majority of TCR sequences were rare, yet some public TCRs appeared in many donors. Clonal expansion was found to be greater in HLA-associated TCR beta chains than in equally common others in a later analysis. Some V segments, TRBV6-2 and TRBV6-3 among them, were indistinguishable and were therefore excluded.

The study ran its PCR with 60 Vbeta and 13 Jbeta primers. Only in-frame clones appear in the TCRdb table, and some are missing; sequencing was by immunoSEQ multiplex PCR. The sample gives some 190,000 clones, about 85% of which show up once; 1% is in the top ten. V lost 6 bases, J lost 4 bases, and 12 bases lay in between. This CDR3 has 13 residues. Per germline, CDR1 MNHNS and CDR2 SASEGT. Input material: PBMCs. The chain employs TRBV6-1 and TRBJ1-1; D uncertain. The clonotype comes from a boy between 2 and 10 years old in good health and CMV-seronegative. CDR3 sequence (DNA): TGTGCCAGCAGCCGCGGGAGGCGCACTGAAGCTTTCTTT. Residues: CASSRGRRTEAFF.